This T cell receptor beta chain was found in a study of blood T cell repertoires in COVID-19. Study summary: Acute and convalescent COVID-19 samples came from the United States, Italy and Spain. The cDNA or gDNA used as material had been derived from T cells, B-cell-depleted T cells, or PBMCs.

As originally analysed: Estimation of nucleated cell counts relied on the amplification of reference gene primers. Assay used: immunoSEQ multiplex PCR; TCRdb lists only in-frame clones, some missing. The DNA was the basis for D and trimming; V, J and clone size are from that table. The data show about 78,000 clones, with roughly 85% seen just once and around 5.1% held by the top ten. The sequenced sample was peripheral blood. The sequence came from an elderly woman with active or convalescent COVID-19.

The CDR3 DNA sequence: TGTGCCAGCAGCTTAGGGACAGGGTGGGGCAATGAGCAGTTCTTC. Translating gives CASSLGTGWGNEQFF. The chain is built from TRBV7-7 and TRBJ2-1; 8 bases line up with TRBD1. V lost 1 base and J lost 6; bases outside the gene matches: 5. Germline CDR1 and CDR2: SSHAT and FNYEAQ (reference sequence). The CDR3 is 15 amino acids.